The next 16 T cell receptor beta chains were all read from a single sample in a study of blood T cell repertoires in COVID-19. Assay: immunoSEQ multiplex PCR; the TCRdb copy retains only in-frame clones and omits some. The top ten clones hold more than 15% of a sample with tens of thousands of clones, about 81% of them seen once. Input material: peripheral blood. These receptors all come from a man of 80 years or more with acute or convalescent COVID-19.

This clone was detected a few times. The chain carries TRBV24-1 and TRBJ2-3, with 9 nucleotides matching TRBD1. Germline CDR1 and CDR2: KGHDR and SFDVKD. After removal of 3 bases from V and 4 bases from J, the junction contained 4 bases not matched to a gene. The CDR3 has 15 residues. The CDR3 loop is CATSDPGQGSDTQYF. In DNA form, the CDR3 reads TGTGCCACCAGTGATCCGGGACAGGGATCAGATACGCAGTATTTT.

The rearrangement joins TRBV28 to TRBJ1-1; 8 positions match TRBD1. Germline V gives CDR1 MDHEN, CDR2 SYDVKM. The CDR3 loop spans 12 amino acids. Trimming took 3 bases from V and 11 from J; bases not matched to a gene: 5. CDR3 DNA: TGTGCCAGCAGTTTTTTGGACAGGGATGCTTTCTTT. Translated, it gives CASSFLDRDAFF.

The chain couples TRBV7-2 to TRBJ1-6; D may be TRBD1 (6 bases). The V and J ends lost 3 bases and 10 bases respectively, with 16 bases between them. From germline, CDR1 is SGHTA and CDR2 FQGNSA. This CDR3 is 15 amino acids long. The CDR3 nucleotides are TGTGCCAGCAGCTTCCGGACAGCGAATATGTCACCCCTCCACTTT. It yields the protein CASSFRTANMSPLHF.

The chain carries TRBV9 and TRBJ1-3; maybe TRBD1 (6 bases). From germline, CDR1 is SGDLS and CDR2 YYNGEE. There are 16 residues in the CDR3. V dropped 4 bases and J dropped 4 bases, with 18 bases sitting between them. The CDR3 sequence is CASSFRDTFTGNTIYF. CDR3 in DNA: TGTGCCAGCAGCTTCCGGGACACATTTACGGGAAACACCATATATTTT.

The chain combines TRBV25-1 with TRBJ1-2; TRBD1 aligns across 9 bases. Germline CDR1 MGHDK, CDR2 SYGVNS. The trim removed 4 bases at V and 5 bases at J, leaving 5 bases unmatched. The CDR3 has 14 amino acids. The CDR3 spells CASSGGTGNYGYTF. The CDR3 DNA reads as TGTGCCAGCAGTGGGGGGACAGGGAATTATGGCTACACCTTC.

DNA of the CDR3: TGTGCCATCAGTGGGGGACCGGGACAGGGGTTATACGAGCAGTACTTC. Its protein is CAISGGPGQGLYEQYF. The chain has TRBV10-3 and TRBJ2-7, with TRBD1 matching 10 bases. The V and J ends lost 4 bases and 4 bases, in that order; junction bases with no gene match: 10. The germline V gene encodes CDR1 ENHRY and CDR2 SYGVKD. CDR3 length: 16 amino acids.

This chain joins TRBV7-2 and TRBJ2-1, with TRBD2 matching 7 bases. Germline V CDR1 and CDR2: SGHTA, FQGNSA. After removal of 4 bases from V and 4 bases from J, the junction contained 7 bases not matched to a gene. The CDR3 is made up of 15 amino acids. Here the CDR3 DNA reads TGTGCCAGCAGCTCCTCTCTAGCGGAGTACAATGAGCAGTTCTTC. Translating gives CASSSSLAEYNEQFF. The complete variable domain, with remaining parts taken from reference TRBV7-2 and TRBJ2-1, reads GAGVSQSPSNKVTEKGKDVELRCDPISGHTALYWYRQSLGQGLEFLIYFQGNSAPDKSGLPSDRFSAERTGGSVSTLTIQRTQQEDSAVYLCASSSSLAEYNEQFFGPGTRLTVL.

Only one count was recorded for this clone. This chain connects TRBV7-2 to TRBJ2-1; D not certain. V was shortened by 2 bases and J by 5 bases, with 10 bases between the two germline ends. The CDR3 extends over 14 amino acids. CDR1 and CDR2 (germline): SGHTA, FQGNSA. In DNA form, the CDR3 reads TGTGCCAGCAGCTTACCTGACTGGAACAATGAGCAGTTCTTC. Protein: CASSLPDWNNEQFF.

In its sample, this clone was seen once. This chain joins TRBV19 and TRBJ1-5; no clear D gene. Germline V lookup: CDR1 LNHDA, CDR2 SQIVND (reference sequence). The ends were cut back, 7 bases at V and 5 bases at J, with 12 bases in the middle. The CDR3 covers 13 residues. This chain's CDR3 is CASNFRRDQPQHF. CDR3 in DNA: TGTGCCAGTAATTTCCGGCGGGATCAGCCCCAGCATTTT.

This sequence joins TRBV29-1 and TRBJ2-5; 14 bases agree with TRBD2. Germline V gene data show CDR1 as SQVTM and CDR2 as ANQGSEA. This CDR3 region has 14 residues. The V gene end was trimmed by 6 bases and the J gene end by 3 bases; junction bases not matched to a gene: 3. The CDR3, as DNA: TGCAGCGTGACGGGACTAGCGGGAGAAGAGACCCAGTACTTC. Its protein is CSVTGLAGEETQYF.

A few counts support this clone. This chain links TRBV19 with TRBJ1-4, with D tentatively TRBD1 (5 bases). This CDR3 spans 15 amino acids. Trimming pared 11 bases from V and 0 bases from J, leaving 16 bases between. Per germline, CDR1 LNHDA and CDR2 SQIVND (reference sequence). CDR3 nucleotide sequence: TGTGCCGCCAGAATTTCAGGGTCAACTAATGAAAAACTGTTTTTT. Encoded protein: CAARISGSTNEKLFF.

The genes are TRBV7-2 and TRBJ2-1; D might be TRBD1 (5 bases). Trimming removed 0 bases from V and 2 bases from J, with 11 bases in between. CDR3 length: 16 amino acids. Per germline, CDR1 SGHTA and CDR2 FQGNSA. The CDR3 is CASSLAQGGAYNEQFF. CDR3 nucleotide sequence: TGTGCCAGCAGCTTAGCGCAGGGTGGGGCCTACAATGAGCAGTTCTTC.

The V gene is TRBV5-1, the J gene TRBJ2-1; 10 nucleotides line up with TRBD2. Germline trimming cut 6 bases from V and 6 bases from J; bases unmatched to any gene: 3. The CDR3 runs to 13 residues. CDR1 is SGHRS and CDR2 is YFSETQ in the germline V gene. The CDR3 loop reads CASTLAGANEQFF. CDR3 DNA: TGCGCCAGCACTCTAGCGGGAGCCAATGAGCAGTTCTTC.

The chain recombines TRBV7-6 with TRBJ1-4; perhaps TRBD1 as D (5 bases). Germline values: CDR1 SGHVS, CDR2 FNYEAQ. The V gene lost 2 bases and the J gene lost 0 bases, with 7 bases spanning the gap. This CDR3 comprises 15 residues. The CDR3 region has the DNA TGTGCCAGCAGCTTAATGACAGCAACTAATGAAAAACTGTTTTTT. Its protein product is CASSLMTATNEKLFF.

V is TRBV5-1 and J is TRBJ2-7; TRBD2 aligns across 9 bases. The V gene end was trimmed by 0 bases and the J gene end by 6 bases; junction bases not matched to a gene: 7. The CDR3 has 15 residues. The germline gives CDR1 SGHRS, CDR2 YFSETQ. CDR3 sequence (DNA): TGCGCCAGCAGCTTGGTTCCGGGACTAGCCAGCGAGCAGTACTTC. It yields the protein CASSLVPGLASEQYF.

The rearrangement links TRBV27 to TRBJ2-3; 7 bases are a match to TRBD1. There are 14 residues in the CDR3. The germline V gene has CDR1 MNHEY and CDR2 SMNVEV (reference sequence). V was clipped by 3 bases and J by 4 bases; unmatched bases: 4. The CDR3 bases are TGTGCCAGCAGTTTGACGGACAGGTCAGATACGCAGTATTTT. Amino acid sequence: CASSLTDRSDTQYF.